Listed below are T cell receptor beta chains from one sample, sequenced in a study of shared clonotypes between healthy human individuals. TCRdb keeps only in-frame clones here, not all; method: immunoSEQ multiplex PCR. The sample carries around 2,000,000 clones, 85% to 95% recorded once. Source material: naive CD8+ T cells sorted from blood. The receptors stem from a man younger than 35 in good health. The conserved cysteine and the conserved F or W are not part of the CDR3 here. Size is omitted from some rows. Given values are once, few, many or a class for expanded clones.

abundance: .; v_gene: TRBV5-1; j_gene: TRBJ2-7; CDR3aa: ASSLAYSDEQY
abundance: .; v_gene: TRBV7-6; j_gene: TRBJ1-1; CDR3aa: ASSLDPNMNTEAF
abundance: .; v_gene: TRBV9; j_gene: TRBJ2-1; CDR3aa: ASSERAGVEYNEQF
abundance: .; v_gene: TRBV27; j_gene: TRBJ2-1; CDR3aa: ASSFEGPVEQF
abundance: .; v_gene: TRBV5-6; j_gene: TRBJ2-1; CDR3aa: ASSPGQGFYNEQF
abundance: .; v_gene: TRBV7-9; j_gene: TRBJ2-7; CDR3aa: ASSLAGLNYEQY
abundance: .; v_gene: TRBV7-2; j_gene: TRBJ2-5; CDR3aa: ASSLFLAGLQETQY
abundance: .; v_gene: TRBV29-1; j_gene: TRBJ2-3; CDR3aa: SVEGVSTDTQY
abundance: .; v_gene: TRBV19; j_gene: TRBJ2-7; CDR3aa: ASSAGPGQGGYEQY
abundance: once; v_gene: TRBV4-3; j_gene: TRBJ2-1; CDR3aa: ASSQGHPLAGVLNEQF
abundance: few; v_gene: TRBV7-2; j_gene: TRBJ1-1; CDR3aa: ASSSTNTEAF
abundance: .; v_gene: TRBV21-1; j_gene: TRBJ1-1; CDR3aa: ASSKAIRTRRNTEAF
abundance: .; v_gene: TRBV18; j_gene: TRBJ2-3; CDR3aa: ASSNGQGLPDTQY
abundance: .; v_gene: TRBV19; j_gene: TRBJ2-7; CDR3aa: ASRPGDLSYEQY
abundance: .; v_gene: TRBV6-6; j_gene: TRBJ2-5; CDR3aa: ASSYSSVREETQY
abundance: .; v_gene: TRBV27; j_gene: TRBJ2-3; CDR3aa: ASSLYPGGTDTQY
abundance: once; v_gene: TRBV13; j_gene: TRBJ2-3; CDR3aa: ASSLGSTDTQY
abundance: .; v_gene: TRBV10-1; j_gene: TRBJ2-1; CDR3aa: ASSPGVERNEQF
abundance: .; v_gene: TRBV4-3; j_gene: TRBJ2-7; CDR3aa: ASSQDGESYEQY
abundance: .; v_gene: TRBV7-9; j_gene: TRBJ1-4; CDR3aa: ASGSGTGNEKLF
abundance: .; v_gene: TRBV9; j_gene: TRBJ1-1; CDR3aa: ASSVDREKGNTEAF
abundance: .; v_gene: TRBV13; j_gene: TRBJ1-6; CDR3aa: ASSLGTGYNSPLH
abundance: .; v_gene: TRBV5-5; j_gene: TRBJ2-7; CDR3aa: ASSHTGFTYEQY
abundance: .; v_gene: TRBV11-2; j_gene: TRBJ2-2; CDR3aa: ASSLDEVNYNTGELF
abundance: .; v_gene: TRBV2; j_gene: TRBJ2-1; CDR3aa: ASSGRTSGSSAYNEQF
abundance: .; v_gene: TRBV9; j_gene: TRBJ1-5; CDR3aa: ASSVGGTNQPQH
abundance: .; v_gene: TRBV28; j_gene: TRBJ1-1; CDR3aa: ASRASRGSGSTEAF
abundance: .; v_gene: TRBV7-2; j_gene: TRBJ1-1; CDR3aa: ASSPSNLNTEAF
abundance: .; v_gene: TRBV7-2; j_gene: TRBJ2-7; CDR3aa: ASSFRDSGAYEQY
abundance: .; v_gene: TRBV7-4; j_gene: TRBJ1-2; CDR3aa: ASSIDRGGYGYT
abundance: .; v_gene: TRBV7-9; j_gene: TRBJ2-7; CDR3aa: ASSMTDTNPYEQY
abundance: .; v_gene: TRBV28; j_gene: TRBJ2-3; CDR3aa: ASRTGQLRTDTQY
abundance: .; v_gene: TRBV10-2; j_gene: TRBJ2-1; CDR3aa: ASSDPSGAGNEQF
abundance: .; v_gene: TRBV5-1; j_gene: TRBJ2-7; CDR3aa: ASQGTGTYEQY
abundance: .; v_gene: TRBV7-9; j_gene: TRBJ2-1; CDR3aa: ASSTQIRPHEQF
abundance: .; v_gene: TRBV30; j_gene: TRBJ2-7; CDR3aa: AWSVGQGYFYEQY
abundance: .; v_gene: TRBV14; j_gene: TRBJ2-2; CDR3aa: ASSPNQYTGELF
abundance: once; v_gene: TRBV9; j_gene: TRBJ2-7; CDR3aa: ASSEGLDLGYEQY
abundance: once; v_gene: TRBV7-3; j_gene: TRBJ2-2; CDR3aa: ASRAGPNTGELF
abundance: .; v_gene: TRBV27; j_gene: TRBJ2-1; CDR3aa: ASSFLDTPYNEQF
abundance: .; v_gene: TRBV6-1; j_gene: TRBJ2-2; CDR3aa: ASSEVVQNTGELF
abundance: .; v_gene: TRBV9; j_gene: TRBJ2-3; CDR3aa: ASSVTRYTDTQY
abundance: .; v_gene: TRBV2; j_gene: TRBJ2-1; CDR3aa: ASSAAEGYNEQF
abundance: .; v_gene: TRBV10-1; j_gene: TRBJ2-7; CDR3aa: ASSEGRGYEQY
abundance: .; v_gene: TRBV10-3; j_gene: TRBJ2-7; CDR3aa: AISLFGRLATPGPNEQY
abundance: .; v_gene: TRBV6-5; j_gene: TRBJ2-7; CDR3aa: ASSYAQSYEQY
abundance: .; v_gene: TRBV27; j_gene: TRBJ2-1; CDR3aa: ASSQGQTNEQF
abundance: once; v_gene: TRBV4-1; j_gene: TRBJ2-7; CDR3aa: ASSQESGGPYEQY
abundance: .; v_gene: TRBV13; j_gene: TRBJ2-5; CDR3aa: ASSLRRQEQETQY
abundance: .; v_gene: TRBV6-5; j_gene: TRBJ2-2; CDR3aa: ASSFRTGELF
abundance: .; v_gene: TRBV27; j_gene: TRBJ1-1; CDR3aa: ASSPGGAEAF
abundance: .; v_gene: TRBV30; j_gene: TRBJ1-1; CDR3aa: AWSGGQGARTEAF
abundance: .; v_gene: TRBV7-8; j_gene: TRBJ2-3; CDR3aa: ASSLGLAGGSTDTQY
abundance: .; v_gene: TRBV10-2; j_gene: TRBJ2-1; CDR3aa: ASSERGSGSSYNEQF
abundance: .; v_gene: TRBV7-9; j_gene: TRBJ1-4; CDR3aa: ASSTGPEKLF